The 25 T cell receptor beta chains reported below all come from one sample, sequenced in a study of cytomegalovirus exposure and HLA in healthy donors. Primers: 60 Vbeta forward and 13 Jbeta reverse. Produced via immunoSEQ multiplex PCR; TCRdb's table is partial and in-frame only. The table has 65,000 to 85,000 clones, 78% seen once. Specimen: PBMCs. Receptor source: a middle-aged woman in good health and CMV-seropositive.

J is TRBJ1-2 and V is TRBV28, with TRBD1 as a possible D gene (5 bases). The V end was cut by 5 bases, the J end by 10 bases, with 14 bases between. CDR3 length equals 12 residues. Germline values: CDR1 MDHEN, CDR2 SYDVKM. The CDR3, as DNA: TGTGCCAGCAGTCGTGGACAAAGGGACTACACCTTC. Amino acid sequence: CASSRGQRDYTF.

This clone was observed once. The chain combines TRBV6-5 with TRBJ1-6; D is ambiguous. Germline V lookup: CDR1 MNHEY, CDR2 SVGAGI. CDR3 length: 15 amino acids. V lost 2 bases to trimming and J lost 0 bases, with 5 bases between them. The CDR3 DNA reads TGTGCCAGCAGTTACGCAGGCTCCTATAATTCACCCCTCCACTTT. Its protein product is CASSYAGSYNSPLHF.

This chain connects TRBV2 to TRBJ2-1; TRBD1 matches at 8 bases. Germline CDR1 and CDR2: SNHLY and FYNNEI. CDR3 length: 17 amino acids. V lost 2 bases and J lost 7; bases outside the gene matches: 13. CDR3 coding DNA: TGTGCCAGCAGTGAAAGGTCCGGGACAGGCGATAGTAATGAGCAGTTCTTC. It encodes CASSERSGTGDSNEQFF.

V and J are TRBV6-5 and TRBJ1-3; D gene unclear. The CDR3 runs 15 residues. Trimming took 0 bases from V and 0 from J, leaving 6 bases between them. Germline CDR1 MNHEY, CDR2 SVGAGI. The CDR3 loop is CASSYSALSGNTIYF. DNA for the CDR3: TGTGCCAGCAGTTACTCGGCCCTCTCTGGAAACACCATATATTTT.

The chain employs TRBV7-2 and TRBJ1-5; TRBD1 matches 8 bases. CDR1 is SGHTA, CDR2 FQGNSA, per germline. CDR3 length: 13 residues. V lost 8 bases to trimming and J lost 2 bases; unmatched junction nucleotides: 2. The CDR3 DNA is TGTGCCAGCGGGGGACAGGGCAATCAGCCCCAGCATTTT. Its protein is CASGGQGNQPQHF. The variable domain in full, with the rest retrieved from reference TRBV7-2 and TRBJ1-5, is GAGVSQSPSNKVTEKGKDVELRCDPISGHTALYWYRQSLGQGLEFLIYFQGNSAPDKSGLPSDRFSAERTGGSVSTLTIQRTQQEDSAVYLCASGGQGNQPQHFGDGTRLSIL.

The CDR3 loop is CASSEPGLAGYEQYF. The CDR3 coding sequence is TGTGCCAGCAGTGAGCCGGGACTAGCGGGCTACGAGCAGTACTTC. The chain couples TRBV27 to TRBJ2-7; 12 bases match TRBD2. CDR1 is MNHEY, CDR2 SMNVEV, per germline (reference sequence). The CDR3 sequence is 15 residues long. V was clipped by 5 bases and J by 3 bases; unmatched bases: 5.

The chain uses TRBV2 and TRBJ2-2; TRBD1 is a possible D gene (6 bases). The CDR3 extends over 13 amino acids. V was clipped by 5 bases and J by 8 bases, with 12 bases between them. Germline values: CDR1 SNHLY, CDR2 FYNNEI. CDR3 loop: CASSSSGTGELFF. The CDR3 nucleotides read TGTGCCAGCAGTTCCTCCGGGACAGGGGAGCTGTTTTTT.

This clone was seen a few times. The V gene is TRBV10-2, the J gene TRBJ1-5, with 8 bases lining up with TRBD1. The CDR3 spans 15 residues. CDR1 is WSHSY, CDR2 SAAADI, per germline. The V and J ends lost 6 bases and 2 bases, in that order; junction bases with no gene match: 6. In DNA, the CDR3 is TGCGCCAGCAGATCTGGACAGGGAGGCAATCAGCCCCAGCATTTT. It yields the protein CASRSGQGGNQPQHF.

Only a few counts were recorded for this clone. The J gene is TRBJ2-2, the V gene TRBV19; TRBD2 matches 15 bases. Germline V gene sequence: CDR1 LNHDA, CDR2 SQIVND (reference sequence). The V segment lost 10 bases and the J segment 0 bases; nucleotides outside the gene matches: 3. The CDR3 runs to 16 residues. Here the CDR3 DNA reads TGTGCCACGGGACTAGCGGGGGGAACGAACACCGGGGAGCTGTTTTTT. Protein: CATGLAGGTNTGELFF.

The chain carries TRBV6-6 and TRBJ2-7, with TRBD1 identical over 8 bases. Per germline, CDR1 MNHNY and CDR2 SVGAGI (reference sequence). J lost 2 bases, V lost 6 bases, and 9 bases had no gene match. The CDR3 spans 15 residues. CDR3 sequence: CASRHPGTGTYEQYF. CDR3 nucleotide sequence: TGTGCCAGCAGGCATCCCGGGACAGGTACCTACGAGCAGTACTTC.

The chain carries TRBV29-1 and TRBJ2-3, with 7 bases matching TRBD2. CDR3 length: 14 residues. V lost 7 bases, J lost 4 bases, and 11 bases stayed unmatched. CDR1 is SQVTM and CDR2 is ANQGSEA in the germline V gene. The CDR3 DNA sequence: TGCAGCGCGGAGCGTGGGGGGGGTGCAGATACGCAGTATTTT. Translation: CSAERGGGADTQYF.

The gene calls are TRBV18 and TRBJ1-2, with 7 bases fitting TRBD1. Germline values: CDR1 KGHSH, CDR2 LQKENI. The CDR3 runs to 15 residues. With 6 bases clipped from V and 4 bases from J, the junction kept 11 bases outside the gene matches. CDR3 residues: CASSKTGSGGYGYTF. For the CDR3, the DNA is TGTGCCAGCTCCAAGACAGGGTCTGGTGGCTATGGCTACACCTTC.

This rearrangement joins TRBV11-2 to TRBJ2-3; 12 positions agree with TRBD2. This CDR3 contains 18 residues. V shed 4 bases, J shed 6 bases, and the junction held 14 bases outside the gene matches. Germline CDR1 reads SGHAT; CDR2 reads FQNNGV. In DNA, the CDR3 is TGTGCCAGCAGCTCCGGGGGGCTAGCGGGGGGGATTGGCGATACGCAGTATTTT. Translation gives CASSSGGLAGGIGDTQYF.

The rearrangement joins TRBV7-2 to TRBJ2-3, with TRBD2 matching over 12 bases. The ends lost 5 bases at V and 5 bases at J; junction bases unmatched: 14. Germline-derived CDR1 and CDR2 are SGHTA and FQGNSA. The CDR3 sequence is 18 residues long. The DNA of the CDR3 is TGTGCCAGCAGCATATCAACTACTAGCGGGAGGACGGGAGATACGCAGTATTTT. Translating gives CASSISTTSGRTGDTQYF.

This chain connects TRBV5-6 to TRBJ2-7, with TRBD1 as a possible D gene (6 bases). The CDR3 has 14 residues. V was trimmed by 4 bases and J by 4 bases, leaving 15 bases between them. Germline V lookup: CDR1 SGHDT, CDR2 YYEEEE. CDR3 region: CASSPRQALYEQYF. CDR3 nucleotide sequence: TGTGCCAGCAGCCCTCGACAGGCTCTATACGAGCAGTACTTC.

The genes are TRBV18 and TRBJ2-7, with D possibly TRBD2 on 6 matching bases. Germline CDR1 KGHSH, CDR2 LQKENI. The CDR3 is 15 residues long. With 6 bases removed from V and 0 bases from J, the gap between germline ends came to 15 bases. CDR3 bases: TGTGCCAGCTCCCCGGGACTTCCGTTCTCCTACGAGCAGTACTTC. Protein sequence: CASSPGLPFSYEQYF.

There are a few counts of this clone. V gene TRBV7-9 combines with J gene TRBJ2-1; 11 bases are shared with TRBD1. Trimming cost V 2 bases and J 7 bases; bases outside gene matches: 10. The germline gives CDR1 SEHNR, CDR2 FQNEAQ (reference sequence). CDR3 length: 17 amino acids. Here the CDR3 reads CASSLPLGQGERNEQFF. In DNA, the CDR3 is TGTGCCAGCAGCTTACCTTTGGGACAGGGGGAACGGAATGAGCAGTTCTTC.

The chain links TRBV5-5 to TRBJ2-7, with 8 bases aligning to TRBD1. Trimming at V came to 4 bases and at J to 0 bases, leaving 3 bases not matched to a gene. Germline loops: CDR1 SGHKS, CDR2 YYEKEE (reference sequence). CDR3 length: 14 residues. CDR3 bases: TGTGCCAGCAGCCGGGACAGGAGCTCCTACGAGCAGTACTTC. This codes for CASSRDRSSYEQYF.

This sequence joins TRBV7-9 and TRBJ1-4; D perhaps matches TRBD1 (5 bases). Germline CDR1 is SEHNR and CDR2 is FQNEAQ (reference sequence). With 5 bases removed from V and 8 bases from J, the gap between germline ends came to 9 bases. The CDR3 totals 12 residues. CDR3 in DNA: TGTGCCAGCAGCCCTAGGGGAGAAAAACTGTTTTTT. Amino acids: CASSPRGEKLFF.

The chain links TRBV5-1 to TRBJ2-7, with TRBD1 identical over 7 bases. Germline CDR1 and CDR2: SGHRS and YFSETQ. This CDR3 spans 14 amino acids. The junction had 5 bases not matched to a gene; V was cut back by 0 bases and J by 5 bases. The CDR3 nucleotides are TGCGCCAGCAGCTTGGGCCAAACAGGGGACGAGCAGTACTTC. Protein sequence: CASSLGQTGDEQYF.

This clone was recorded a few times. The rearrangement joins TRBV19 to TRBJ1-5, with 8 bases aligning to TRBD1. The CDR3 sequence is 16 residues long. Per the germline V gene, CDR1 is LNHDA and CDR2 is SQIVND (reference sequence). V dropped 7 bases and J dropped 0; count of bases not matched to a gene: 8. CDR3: CASTGTGSFSNQPQHF. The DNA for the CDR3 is TGTGCCAGTACCGGGACAGGCTCATTTAGCAATCAGCCCCAGCATTTT.

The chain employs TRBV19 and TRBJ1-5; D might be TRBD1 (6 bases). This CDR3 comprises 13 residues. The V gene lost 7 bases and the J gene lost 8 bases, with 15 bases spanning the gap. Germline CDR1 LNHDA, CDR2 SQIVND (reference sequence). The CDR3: CASTLQGPEPQHF. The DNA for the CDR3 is TGTGCCAGTACCCTCCAGGGGCCCGAGCCCCAGCATTTT.

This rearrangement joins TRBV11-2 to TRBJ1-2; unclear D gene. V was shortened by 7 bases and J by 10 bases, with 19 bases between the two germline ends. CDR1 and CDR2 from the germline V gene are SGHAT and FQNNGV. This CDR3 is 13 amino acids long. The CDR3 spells CASTHPGSPYYTF. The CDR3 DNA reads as TGTGCCAGCACCCACCCCGGGTCCCCGTACTACACCTTC. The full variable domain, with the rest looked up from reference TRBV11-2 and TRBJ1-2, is EAGVAQSPRYKIIEKRQSVAFWCNPISGHATLYWYQQILGQGPKLLIQFQNNGVVDDSQLPKDRFSAERLKGVDSTLKIQPAKLEDSAVYLCASTHPGSPYYTFGSGTRLTVV.

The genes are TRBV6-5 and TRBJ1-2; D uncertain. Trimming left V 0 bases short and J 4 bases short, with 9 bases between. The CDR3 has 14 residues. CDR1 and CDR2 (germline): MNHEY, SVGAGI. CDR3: CASSYSQAPYGYTF. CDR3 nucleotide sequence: TGTGCCAGCAGTTACTCTCAGGCCCCCTATGGCTACACCTTC.

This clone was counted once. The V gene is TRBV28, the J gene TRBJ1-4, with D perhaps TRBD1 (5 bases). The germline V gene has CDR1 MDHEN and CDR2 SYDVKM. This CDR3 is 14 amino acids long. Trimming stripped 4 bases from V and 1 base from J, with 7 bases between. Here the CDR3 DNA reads TGTGCCAGCAGTTCAGGGTTAACTAATGAAAAACTGTTTTTT. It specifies CASSSGLTNEKLFF.